This entry lists 26 T cell receptor beta chains sequenced from one sample in a study of T cells in Graves' hyperthyroidism and ophthalmopathy. RNA transcripts yielded amplified TCR beta CDR3 regions. The primer set for the first-round RT-PCR of the TCR CDR3 was HTBI. TCRdb re-called the multiplex PCR reads with MiXCR, one entry per CDR3 protein. The sample lists approximately 380,000 distinct CDR3 sequences; approximately 17% were seen once. The sequenced material came from blood. Every receptor here comes from a man between 18 and 29 years old with Graves' ophthalmopathy.

This clonotype appeared a few times. This CDR3 fails to terminate in the conserved phenylalanine or tryptophan, so it likely reflects a read error. J is TRBJ1-2 and V is TRBV6-1, with 7 nucleotides matching TRBD1. Per the germline V gene, CDR1 is MNHNS and CDR2 is SASEGT. The CDR3 is 15 amino acids. The trim removed 5 bases at V and 4 bases at J, leaving 10 bases unmatched. CDR3 in amino acids: CASSPRDSHLYGYTL. Here the CDR3 DNA reads TGTGCCAGCAGTCCCCGGGACAGCCACCTCTATGGCTACACCCTC.

At least ten counts were recorded for this clonotype. The chain joins TRBV14 to TRBJ1-1; D is possibly TRBD1 (6 bases). The CDR3 totals 14 residues. V gave up 3 bases and J gave up 6 bases, with 14 bases separating them. From germline, CDR1 is SGHDN and CDR2 FVKESK. This CDR3 is CASSHAWGRSEAFF. Written as DNA, the CDR3 is TGTGCCAGCAGCCACGCGTGGGGGCGGTCTGAAGCTTTCTTT.

In its sample, this clonotype was seen a few times. V is TRBV9 and J is TRBJ2-7, with D perhaps being TRBD1 or TRBD2 (5 bases each). V lost 4 bases to trimming and J lost 4 bases, with 15 bases between them. This CDR3 has 14 amino acids. Germline assignment: CDR1 SGDLS and CDR2 YYNGEE. The CDR3 sequence is CASSPSPGAYEQYF. The CDR3 DNA sequence: TGTGCCAGCAGCCCCAGCCCCGGGGCTTACGAGCAGTACTTC.

This clonotype was counted between two and nine times. The chain employs TRBV6-2 or TRBV6-3 and TRBJ1-2, with D perhaps matching TRBD1 (6 bases). The V end lost 2 bases, the J end lost 6 bases, and 10 bases lay between the germline ends. The CDR3 runs to 13 residues. Looked up from germline, CDR1 is MNHEY and CDR2 is SVGEGT. CDR3 sequence: CASSYPWTDGYTF. CDR3 nucleotide sequence: TGTGCCAGCAGTTACCCCTGGACAGATGGCTACACCTTC.

The chain recombines TRBV18 with TRBJ1-2; TRBD1 matches 8 bases. The CDR3 covers 16 residues. V trimming: 0 bases; J trimming: 5 bases; junction bases outside the gene matches: 8. The germline CDR1 and CDR2 sequences are KGHSH and LQKENI. The CDR3 loop reads CASSPPAAGGAYGYTF. CDR3 bases: TGTGCCAGCTCACCACCAGCGGCAGGGGGCGCTTATGGCTACACCTTC.

This clonotype was seen a few times. The chain has TRBV19 and TRBJ2-1; D is perhaps TRBD1 (6 bases). With 5 bases removed from V and 2 bases from J, the gap between germline ends came to 13 bases. Germline CDR1 reads LNHDA; CDR2 reads SQIVND (reference sequence). The CDR3 is made up of 15 amino acids. Here the CDR3 reads CASSAGQLTYNEQFF. The CDR3 bases are TGTGCCAGTAGTGCAGGACAGCTGACCTACAATGAGCAGTTCTTC.

The chain recombines TRBV12-3 or TRBV12-4 with TRBJ2-7, with 10 bases identical to TRBD2. V lost 3 bases and J lost 3; bases outside the gene matches: 5. The CDR3 covers 15 residues. CDR3 nucleotides: TGTGCCAGCAGTTTGTTGTCTAGCGGGGGCTACGAGCAGTACTTC. Translation gives CASSLLSSGGYEQYF.

For this clonotype: The junction shows a germline mismatch at one end, possibly a read error. The V gene is TRBV7-2, the J gene TRBJ2-2; the match to TRBD1 covers 8 bases. The CDR3 has 17 amino acids. Germline V gives CDR1 SGHTA, CDR2 FQGNSA. The CDR3 here is CASSHTPRGLSTGELFF. CDR3 sequence (DNA): TGCGCCAGCAGCCATACACCCAGGGGGCTCAGCACCGGGGAGCTGTTTTTT.

This clonotype has ten or more counts. V gene TRBV3-1 combines with J gene TRBJ1-1; no definite D call. The CDR3 has 13 residues. The V and J ends lost 5 bases and 8 bases respectively, with 15 bases between them. Germline V gene data show CDR1 as LGHDT and CDR2 as YNNKEL (reference sequence). The CDR3 sequence: CASSFRPREEAFF. The DNA for the CDR3 is TGTGCCAGCAGCTTCCGACCGAGGGAGGAAGCTTTCTTT.

The rearrangement uses TRBV24-1 and TRBJ2-3; 9 bases are shared with TRBD2. Trimming at V came to 1 base and at J to 0 bases, leaving 10 bases not matched to a gene. The CDR3 has 19 amino acids. CDR1 and CDR2 (germline): KGHDR, SFDVKD. The CDR3 DNA reads as TGTGCCACCAGTGATTTCGTCGGGTCCGGACTAGCGAGCACAGATACGCAGTATTTT. The encoded protein is CATSDFVGSGLASTDTQYF.

The V and J genes are TRBV6-1 and TRBJ1-5; D gene uncertain. Germline V lookup: CDR1 MNHNS, CDR2 SASEGT. The CDR3 is 15 residues long. Trimming removed 7 bases from V and 0 bases from J, with 13 bases in between. CDR3 bases: TGTGCCAGCACCCCCCGACGGAATAGCAATCAGCCCCAGCATTTT. Its protein is CASTPRRNSNQPQHF.

The chain employs TRBV5-6 and TRBJ2-3; tentatively, D is TRBD1 (5 bases). Deletions cut 2 bases from V and 2 bases from J, with 9 bases between. CDR1 SGHDT and CDR2 YYEEEE come from the germline V gene. The CDR3 extends over 14 amino acids. CDR3 nucleotides: TGTGCCAGCAGCTTCCAGGACAACACAGATACGCAGTATTTT. Amino acid sequence: CASSFQDNTDTQYF.

Ten or more counts support this clonotype. V and J are TRBV13 and TRBJ1-1, with TRBD1 as a possible D gene (5 bases). The CDR3 is 13 amino acids. Trimming removed 0 bases at V and 8 bases at J, with 10 bases between. Germline V CDR1 and CDR2: PRHDT, FYEKMQ (reference sequence). DNA for the CDR3: TGTGCCAGCAGCTTAGGGGATCGGGGCGAAGCTTTCTTT. Amino acid sequence: CASSLGDRGEAFF.

This clonotype occurred a few times. This chain joins TRBV5-8 and TRBJ1-4, with TRBD1 as a possible D gene (6 bases). The CDR3 runs 15 residues. The V end lost 1 base, the J end lost 11 bases, and 18 bases lay between the germline ends. Germline CDR1 reads SGHTS; CDR2 reads YDEGEE. CDR3 bases: TGTGCCAGCAGCTTGAGGTCAGACGCCCAGGGGAAACTGTTTTTT. It encodes CASSLRSDAQGKLFF.

Points on this clonotype: The limits of the CDR3 on the DNA are not certain, so only TCRdb's listed CDR3 is given. The rearrangement uses TRBV6-9 and TRBJ2-2; the tabulated D call, TRBD1, remains unverified against the DNA. The CDR3 adds up to 14 amino acids, both ends counted. CDR1 and CDR2 (germline): MNHGY, SVAAGI. CDR3 loop: CASSSSWGPGELFF.

This clonotype was picked up many times. This chain links TRBV12-3 or TRBV12-4 with TRBJ1-1; possible D gene TRBD1, 5 bases. V was cut by 4 bases and J by 5 bases, with 17 bases left in between. This CDR3 has 15 amino acids. The CDR3 DNA follows: TGTGCCAGCAGTTCCCGCGGGGGGGTTGGGACTGAAGCTTTCTTT. Its protein is CASSSRGGVGTEAFF.

This clonotype came up many times. The genes are TRBV3-1 and TRBJ1-5; D might be TRBD1 (5 bases). Trimming pared 2 bases from V and 7 bases from J, leaving 12 bases between. In germline, CDR1 is LGHDT, CDR2 YNNKEL (reference sequence). CDR3 length: 14 amino acids. The CDR3 sequence: CASSQFIGGQPQHF. DNA for the CDR3: TGTGCCAGCAGCCAATTTATTGGGGGGCAGCCCCAGCATTTT.

This clonotype came up many times. The chain joins TRBV12-5 to TRBJ1-1; the D gene is possibly TRBD1 (6 bases). Trimming cost V 1 base and J 5 bases, with 8 bases left between them. Germline-derived CDR1 and CDR2 are LGHNT and FRNRAP. This CDR3 contains 13 residues. CDR3 region: CASGLEGGTEAFF. The CDR3 region has the DNA TGTGCTAGTGGTTTGGAGGGGGGAACTGAAGCTTTCTTT.

This clonotype was detected a few times. The J gene is TRBJ1-2, the V gene TRBV7-2; D is possibly TRBD1 (5 bases). The ends were cut back, 0 bases at V and 4 bases at J, with 15 bases in the middle. From germline, CDR1 is SGHTA and CDR2 FQGNSA. The CDR3 spans 16 residues. The CDR3 loop reads CASSLAGDSRVYGYTF. In DNA, the CDR3 is TGTGCCAGCAGCTTAGCCGGAGACAGTAGGGTCTATGGCTACACCTTC.

This clonotype was observed at least ten times. The rearrangement joins TRBV9 to TRBJ1-6; D not resolved. Germline V gives CDR1 SGDLS, CDR2 YYNGEE. This CDR3 region has 13 residues. V was shortened by 0 bases and J by 8 bases, with 6 bases between the two germline ends. The CDR3 protein is CASSVGRDSPLHF. CDR3 sequence (DNA): TGTGCCAGCAGCGTAGGTCGAGATTCACCCCTCCACTTT.

This clonotype was seen many times. The CDR3: CASSLEGTLSGNTEAFF. The CDR3 nucleotides are TGTGCCAGCAGCCTAGAGGGCACATTATCAGGGAACACTGAAGCTTTCTTT. The chain couples TRBV6-1 to TRBJ1-1; no clear D. The CDR3 consists of 17 residues. Germline lookup yields CDR1 MNHNS and CDR2 SASEGT. V was shortened by 6 bases and J by 1 base, with 21 bases between the two germline ends.

In its sample, this clonotype was seen many times. This chain connects TRBV5-1 to TRBJ2-5; the D is unclear. Looked up from germline, CDR1 is SGHRS and CDR2 is YFSETQ. The CDR3 extends over 14 amino acids. Between the trimmed V and J ends, which lost 4 bases and 4 bases, there was a span of 14 bases. Written as DNA, the CDR3 is TGCGCCAGCAGCCCTTACGGGCCTAGAGAGACCCAGTACTTC. Its protein product is CASSPYGPRETQYF.

In this sample, this clonotype turned up a few times. The V and J genes are TRBV5-1 and TRBJ1-2, with 9 bases that match TRBD1. V lost 3 bases and J lost 8; bases outside the gene matches: 8. CDR1 is SGHRS and CDR2 is YFSETQ in the germline V gene. The CDR3 runs to 14 residues. CDR3 sequence: CASSYGQGPPGYTF. Written as DNA, the CDR3 is TGCGCCAGCAGCTACGGACAGGGGCCTCCGGGCTACACCTTC.

This clonotype has at least ten counts. The chain couples TRBV2 to TRBJ1-2; perhaps TRBD1 as D (5 bases). Per the germline V gene, CDR1 is SNHLY and CDR2 is FYNNEI. Trimming removed 4 bases from V and 2 bases from J, with 8 bases in between. This CDR3 has 13 residues. CDR3 protein: CASSGDLNYGYTF. In DNA, the CDR3 is TGTGCCAGCAGTGGGGACCTCAACTATGGCTACACCTTC.

The V and J genes are TRBV19 and TRBJ1-1; no clear D gene. CDR3 size: 13 residues. Trimming removed 7 bases from V and 5 bases from J, with 14 bases in between. Germline CDR1 reads LNHDA; CDR2 reads SQIVND (reference sequence). The CDR3 DNA sequence: TGTGCCAGTACCCGAGGCGGTAGGACTGAAGCTTTCTTT. Protein sequence: CASTRGGRTEAFF.

This clonotype was observed many times. The chain employs TRBV7-9 and TRBJ1-1; a weak D match, TRBD1 (5 bases). This CDR3 has 13 residues. Germline V lookup: CDR1 SEHNR, CDR2 FQNEAQ (reference sequence). Deletions cut 3 bases from V and 3 bases from J, with 8 bases between. CDR3 amino acids: CASSFAGDTEAFF. DNA of the CDR3: TGTGCCAGCAGCTTCGCGGGGGACACTGAAGCTTTCTTT.